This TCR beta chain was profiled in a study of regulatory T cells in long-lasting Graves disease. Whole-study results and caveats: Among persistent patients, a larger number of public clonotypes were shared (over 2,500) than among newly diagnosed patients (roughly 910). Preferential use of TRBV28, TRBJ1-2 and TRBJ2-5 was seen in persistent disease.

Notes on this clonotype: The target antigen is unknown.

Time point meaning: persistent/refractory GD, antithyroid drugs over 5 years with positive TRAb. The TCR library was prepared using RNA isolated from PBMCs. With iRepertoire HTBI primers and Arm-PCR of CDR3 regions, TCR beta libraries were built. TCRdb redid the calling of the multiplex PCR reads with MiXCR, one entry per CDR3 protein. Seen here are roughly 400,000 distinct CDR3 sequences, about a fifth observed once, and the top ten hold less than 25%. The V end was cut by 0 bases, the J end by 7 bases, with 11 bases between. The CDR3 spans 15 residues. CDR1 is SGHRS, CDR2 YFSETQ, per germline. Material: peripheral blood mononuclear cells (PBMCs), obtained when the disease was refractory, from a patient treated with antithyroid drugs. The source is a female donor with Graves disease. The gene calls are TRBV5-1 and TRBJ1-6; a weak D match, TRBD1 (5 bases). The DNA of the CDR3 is TGCGCCAGCAGCTTGGATCCGGGGGAGAATTCACCCCTCCACTTT. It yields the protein CASSLDPGENSPLHF.